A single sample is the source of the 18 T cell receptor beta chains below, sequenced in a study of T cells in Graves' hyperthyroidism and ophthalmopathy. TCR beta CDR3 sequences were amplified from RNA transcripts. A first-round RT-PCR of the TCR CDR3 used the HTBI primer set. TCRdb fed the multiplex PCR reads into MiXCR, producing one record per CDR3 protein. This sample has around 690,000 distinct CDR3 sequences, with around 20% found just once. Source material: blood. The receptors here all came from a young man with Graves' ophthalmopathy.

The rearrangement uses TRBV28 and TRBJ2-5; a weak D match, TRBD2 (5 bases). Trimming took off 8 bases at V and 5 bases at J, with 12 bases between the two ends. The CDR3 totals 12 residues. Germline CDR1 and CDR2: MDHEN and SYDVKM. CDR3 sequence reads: CASGPGGETQYF. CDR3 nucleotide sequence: TGTGCCAGCGGGCCAGGCGGGGAGACCCAGTACTTC.

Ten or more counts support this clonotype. CDR3 in DNA: TGTGCCAGCTCACCGGTCGGACAGGGGGTAGAGACCCAGTACTTC. This gives the protein CASSPVGQGVETQYF. J is TRBJ2-5 and V is TRBV18; 10 bases are shared with TRBD1. V lost 3 bases to trimming and J lost 4 bases; unmatched junction nucleotides: 5. This CDR3 is 15 amino acids long. Germline CDR1 is KGHSH and CDR2 is LQKENI.

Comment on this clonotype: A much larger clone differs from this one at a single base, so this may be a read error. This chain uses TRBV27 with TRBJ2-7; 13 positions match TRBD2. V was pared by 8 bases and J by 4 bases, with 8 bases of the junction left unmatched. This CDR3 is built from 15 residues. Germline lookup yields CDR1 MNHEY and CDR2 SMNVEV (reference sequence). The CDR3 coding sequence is TGTGCCAGCTCCGGGGGGACTAGCGGGACTTACGAGCAGTACTTC. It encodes CASSGGTSGTYEQYF.

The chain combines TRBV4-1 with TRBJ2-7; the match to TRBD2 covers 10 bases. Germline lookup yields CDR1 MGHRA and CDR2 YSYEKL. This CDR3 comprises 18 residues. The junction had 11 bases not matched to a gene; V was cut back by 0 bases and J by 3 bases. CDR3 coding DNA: TGCGCCAGCAGCCAAGATTCCCACCGGACTAGCGGACGCTACGAGCAGTACTTC. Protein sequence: CASSQDSHRTSGRYEQYF.

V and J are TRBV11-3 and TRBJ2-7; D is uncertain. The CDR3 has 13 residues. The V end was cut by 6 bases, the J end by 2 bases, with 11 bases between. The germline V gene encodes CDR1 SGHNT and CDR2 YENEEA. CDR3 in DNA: TGTGCCAGCAGGGCCAGAATCCCCTACGAGCAGTACTTC. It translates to CASRARIPYEQYF.

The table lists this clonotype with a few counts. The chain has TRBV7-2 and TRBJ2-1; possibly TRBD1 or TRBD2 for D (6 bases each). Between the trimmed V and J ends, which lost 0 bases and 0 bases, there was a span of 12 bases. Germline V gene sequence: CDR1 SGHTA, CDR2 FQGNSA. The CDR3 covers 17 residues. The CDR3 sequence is CASSLAGGGYSYNEQFF. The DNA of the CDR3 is TGTGCCAGCAGCTTAGCGGGGGGCGGGTACTCCTACAATGAGCAGTTCTTC. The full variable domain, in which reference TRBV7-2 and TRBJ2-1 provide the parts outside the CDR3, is GAGVSQSPSNKVTEKGKDVELRCDPISGHTALYWYRQSLGQGLEFLIYFQGNSAPDKSGLPSDRFSAERTGGSVSTLTIQRTQQEDSAVYLCASSLAGGGYSYNEQFFGPGTRLTVL.

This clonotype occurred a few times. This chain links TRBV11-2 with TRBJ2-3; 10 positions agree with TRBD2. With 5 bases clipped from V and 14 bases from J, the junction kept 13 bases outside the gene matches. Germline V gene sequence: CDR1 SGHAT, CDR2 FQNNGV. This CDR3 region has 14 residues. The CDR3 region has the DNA TGTGCCAGCAGCCCTTTAAGGTCTAGCGGGAGTATGTATTTT. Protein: CASSPLRSSGSMYF.

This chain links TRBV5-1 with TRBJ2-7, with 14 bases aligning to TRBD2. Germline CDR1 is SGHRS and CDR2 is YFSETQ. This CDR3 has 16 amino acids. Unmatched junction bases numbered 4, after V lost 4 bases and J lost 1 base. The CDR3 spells CASSRLAGGRSYEQYF. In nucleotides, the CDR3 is TGCGCCAGCAGCAGACTAGCGGGAGGGCGATCCTACGAGCAGTACTTC.

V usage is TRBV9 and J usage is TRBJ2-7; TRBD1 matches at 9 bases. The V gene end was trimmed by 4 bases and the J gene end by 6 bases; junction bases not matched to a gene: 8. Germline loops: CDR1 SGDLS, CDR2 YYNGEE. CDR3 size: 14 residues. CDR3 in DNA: TGTGCCAGCAGCTTACGGGACAGGGTGGCCGAGCAGTACTTC. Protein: CASSLRDRVAEQYF.

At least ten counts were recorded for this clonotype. The CDR3 DNA reads as TGTGCCAGCAGGAGGACTGAGGGGGGTTTCGAGCAGTACTTC. Translating it yields CASRRTEGGFEQYF. The chain carries TRBV6-1 and TRBJ2-7; D may be TRBD1 or TRBD2 (6 bases each). The CDR3 is made up of 14 amino acids. Trimming stripped 6 bases from V and 6 bases from J, with 18 bases between. Germline CDR1 reads MNHNS; CDR2 reads SASEGT.

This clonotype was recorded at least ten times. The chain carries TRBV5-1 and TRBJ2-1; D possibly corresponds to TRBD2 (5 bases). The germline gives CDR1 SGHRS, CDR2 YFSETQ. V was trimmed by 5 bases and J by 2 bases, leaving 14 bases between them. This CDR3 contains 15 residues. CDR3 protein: CASRGSGPTYNEQFF. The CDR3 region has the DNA TGCGCCAGCAGGGGAAGCGGCCCCACCTACAATGAGCAGTTCTTC.

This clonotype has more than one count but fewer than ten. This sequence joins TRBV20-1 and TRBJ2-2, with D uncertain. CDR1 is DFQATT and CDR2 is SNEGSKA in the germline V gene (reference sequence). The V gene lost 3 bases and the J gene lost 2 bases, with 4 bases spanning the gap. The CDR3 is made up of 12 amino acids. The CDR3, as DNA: TGCAGTGCTAGGAGAAACACCGGGGAGCTGTTTTTT. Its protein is CSARRNTGELFF.

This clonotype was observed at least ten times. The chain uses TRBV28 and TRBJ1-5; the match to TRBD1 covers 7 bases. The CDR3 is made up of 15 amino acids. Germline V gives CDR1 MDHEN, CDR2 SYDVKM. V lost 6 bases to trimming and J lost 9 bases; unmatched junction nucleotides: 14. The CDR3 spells CASSLGQDPRGPQHF. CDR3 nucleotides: TGTGCCAGCAGCCTCGGACAGGACCCCCGGGGGCCCCAGCATTTT.

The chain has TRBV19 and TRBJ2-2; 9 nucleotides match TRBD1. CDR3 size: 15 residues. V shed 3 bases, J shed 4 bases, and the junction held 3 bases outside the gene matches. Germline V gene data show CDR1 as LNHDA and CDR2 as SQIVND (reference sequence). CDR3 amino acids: CASSIATGGTGELFF. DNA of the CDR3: TGTGCCAGTAGTATCGCGACAGGGGGCACCGGGGAGCTGTTTTTT.

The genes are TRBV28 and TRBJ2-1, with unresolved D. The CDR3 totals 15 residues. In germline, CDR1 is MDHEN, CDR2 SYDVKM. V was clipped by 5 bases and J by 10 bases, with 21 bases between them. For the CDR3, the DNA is TGTGCCAGCAGTCAGAGCGAAGGGTGGGTACGGGAGCAGTTCTTC. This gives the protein CASSQSEGWVREQFF.

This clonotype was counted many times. The CDR3 region is CASSQKSKGTEAFF. The CDR3 DNA reads TGTGCCAGCAGCCAAAAGTCAAAGGGGACTGAAGCTTTCTTT. The chain uses TRBV7-3 and TRBJ1-1; TRBD1 is a possible D gene (5 bases). Germline V gene sequence: CDR1 SGHTA, CDR2 FQGTGA. This CDR3 has 14 residues. Trimming left V 5 bases short and J 5 bases short, with 15 bases between.

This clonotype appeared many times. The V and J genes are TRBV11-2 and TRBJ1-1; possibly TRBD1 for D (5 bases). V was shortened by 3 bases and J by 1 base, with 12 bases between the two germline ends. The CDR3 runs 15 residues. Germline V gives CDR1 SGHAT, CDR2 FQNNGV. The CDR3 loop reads CASSFLGVKNTEAFF. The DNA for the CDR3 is TGTGCCAGCAGCTTCTTAGGGGTGAAGAACACTGAAGCTTTCTTT.

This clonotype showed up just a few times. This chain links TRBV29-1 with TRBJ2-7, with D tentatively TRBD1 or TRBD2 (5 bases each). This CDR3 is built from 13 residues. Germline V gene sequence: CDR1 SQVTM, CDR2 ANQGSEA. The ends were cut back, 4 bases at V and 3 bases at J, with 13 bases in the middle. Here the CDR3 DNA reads TGCAGCGTTGTACTTGAGGGGTTCTACGAGCAGTACTTC. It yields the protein CSVVLEGFYEQYF.